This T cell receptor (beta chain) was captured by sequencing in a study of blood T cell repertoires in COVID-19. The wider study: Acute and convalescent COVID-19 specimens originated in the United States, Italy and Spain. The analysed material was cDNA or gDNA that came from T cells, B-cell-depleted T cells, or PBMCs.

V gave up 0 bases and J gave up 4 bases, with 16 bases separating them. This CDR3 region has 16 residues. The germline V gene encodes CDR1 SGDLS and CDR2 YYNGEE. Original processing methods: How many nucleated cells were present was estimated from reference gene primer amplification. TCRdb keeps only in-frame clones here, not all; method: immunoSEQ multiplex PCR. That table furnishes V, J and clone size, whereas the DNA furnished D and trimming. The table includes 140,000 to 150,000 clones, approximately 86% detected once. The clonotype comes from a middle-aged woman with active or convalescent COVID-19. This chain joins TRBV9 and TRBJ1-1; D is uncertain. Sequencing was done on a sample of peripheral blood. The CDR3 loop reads CASSVGTAAGGTEAFF. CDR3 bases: TGTGCCAGCAGCGTAGGGACGGCCGCGGGAGGCACTGAAGCTTTCTTT.